This record looks at one TCR beta chain sequence and its context. This sample stems from a study of blood T cell repertoires in COVID-19. Libraries were prepared by immunoSEQ multiplex PCR; TCRdb keeps only in-frame clonotypes and omits some of them. The data show more than 95,000 clones, 90% seen once. Germline V gene sequence: CDR1 SGHRS, CDR2 YFSETQ. Losses at the gene ends were 4 bases for V and 3 bases for J; bases not matched to a gene: 8. This CDR3 is built from 16 residues. The sequence was collected from a human donor with active COVID-19. The donor label of this sample is uncertain. Material: peripheral blood. The gene calls are TRBV5-1 and TRBJ2-7; 12 bases align to TRBD2. The DNA of the CDR3 is TGCGCCAGCAGCCGAAGACTAGCGGGGGTCTACTACGAGCAGTACTTC. It encodes CASSRRLAGVYYEQYF.